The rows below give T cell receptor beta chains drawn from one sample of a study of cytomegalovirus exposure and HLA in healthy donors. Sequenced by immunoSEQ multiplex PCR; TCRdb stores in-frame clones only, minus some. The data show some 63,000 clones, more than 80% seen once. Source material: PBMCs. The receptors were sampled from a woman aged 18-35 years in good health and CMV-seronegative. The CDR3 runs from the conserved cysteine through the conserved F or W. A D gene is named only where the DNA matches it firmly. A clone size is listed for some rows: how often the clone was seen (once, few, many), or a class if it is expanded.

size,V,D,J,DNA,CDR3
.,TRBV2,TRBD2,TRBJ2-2,TGTGCCAGCATTAGGGTAGCGGGAACCACCGGGGAGCTGTTTTTT,CASIRVAGTTGELFF
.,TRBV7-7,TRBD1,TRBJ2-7,TGTGCCAGCAGCTATGGACAGGGGGCCGAGCAGTACTTC,CASSYGQGAEQYF
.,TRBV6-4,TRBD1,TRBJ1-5,TGTGCCAGCTCGACAGGGATTAATCAGCCCCAGCATTTT,CASSTGINQPQHF
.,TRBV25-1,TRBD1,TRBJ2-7,TGTGCCAGCAGTGAATCAGTGACAGGGGGCCTTGGTTACGAGCAGTACTTC,CASSESVTGGLGYEQYF
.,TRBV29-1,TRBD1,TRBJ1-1,TGCAGCGTTTCTCATCGGGACAGAACTATGAACACTGAAGCTTTCTTT,CSVSHRDRTMNTEAFF
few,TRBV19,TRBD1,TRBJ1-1,TGTGCCAGTAGTAACCCGACAGGGGTGAGCACTGAAGCTTTCTTT,CASSNPTGVSTEAFF
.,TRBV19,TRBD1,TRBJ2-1,TGTGCCAGTAGTAAACGACAGGGATTTCCCTCCAATGAGCAGTTCTTC,CASSKRQGFPSNEQFF
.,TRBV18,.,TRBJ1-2,TGTGCCAGCTCACCACGGGAGGCTGTGAATGGGGGCTACACCTTC,CASSPREAVNGGYTF
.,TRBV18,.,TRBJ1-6,TGTGCCAGCTCATTGGACACTCTCAATAATAATTCACCCCTCCACTTT,CASSLDTLNNNSPLHF
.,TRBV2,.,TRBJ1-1,TGTGCCAGCAGTGGACCCCGGGGAGCTTTCTTT,CASSGPRGAFF
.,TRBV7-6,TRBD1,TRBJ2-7,TGTGCCAGCAGCTTAGGGGGACAGGGGCGCGAGCAGTACTTC,CASSLGGQGREQYF
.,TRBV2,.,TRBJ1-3,TGTGCCAGCACATCTACTGGAAACACCATATATTTT,CASTSTGNTIYF
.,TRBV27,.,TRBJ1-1,TGTGCCAGCACTCACGGCACTGAAGCTTTCTTT,CASTHGTEAFF
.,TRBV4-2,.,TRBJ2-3,TGTGCCAGCAGCCAAGCAGGGAGGACAGATACGCAGTATTTT,CASSQAGRTDTQYF
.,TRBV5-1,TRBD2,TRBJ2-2,TGCGCCAGCAGCTTACGGGAACTAGCGGGAGCCTCCGCGCGGGAGCTGTTTTTT,CASSLRELAGASARELFF
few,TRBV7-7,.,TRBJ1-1,TGTGCCAGCAGCTTAGCGGAGGGCAGTGAAGCTTTCTTT,CASSLAEGSEAFF
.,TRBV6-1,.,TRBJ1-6,TGTGCCAGCACCGTGGCCGCCTATAATTCACCCCTCCACTTT,CASTVAAYNSPLHF
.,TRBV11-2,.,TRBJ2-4,TGTGCCAGCAGCTTAGATCAGGGGGCCAAAAACATTCAGTACTTC,CASSLDQGAKNIQYF
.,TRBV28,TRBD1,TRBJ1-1,TGTGCCAGCAGCGAGAAAACAGGGGTTTACACTGAAGCTTTCTTT,CASSEKTGVYTEAFF
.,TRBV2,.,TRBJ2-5,TGTGCCAGCAGCTTCCCTAGTAATTCGCAGACCCAGTACTTC,CASSFPSNSQTQYF
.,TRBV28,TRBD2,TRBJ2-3,TGTGCCAGCTGGGAGCGGGGGAGGGCGGATACGCAGTATTTT,CASWERGRADTQYF
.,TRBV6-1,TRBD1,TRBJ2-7,TGTGCCAGCAGCGAAGGGGGCAGCAGGGAAGACTACGAGCAGTACTTC,CASSEGGSREDYEQYF
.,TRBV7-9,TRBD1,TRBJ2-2,TGTGCCAGCAGCACGTCCAGGGGGCAATGGGACACCGGGGAGCTGTTTTTT,CASSTSRGQWDTGELFF
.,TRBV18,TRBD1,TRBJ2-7,TGTGCCAGCTCAGCCGGGACAGGGCTCGAGCAGTACTTC,CASSAGTGLEQYF
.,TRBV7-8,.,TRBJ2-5,TGTGCCAGCAGCTTTTCGGTCGCTGCCCAAGAGACCCAGTACTTC,CASSFSVAAQETQYF
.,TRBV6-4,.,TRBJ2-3,TGTGCCAGCAGTGCGAACGGTTACACAGATACGCAGTATTTT,CASSANGYTDTQYF
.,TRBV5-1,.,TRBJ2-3,TGCGCCAGCAGCTTGCGACAGGTTCGCACAGATACGCAGTATTTT,CASSLRQVRTDTQYF
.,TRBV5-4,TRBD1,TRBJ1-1,TGTGCCAGCAGCGCCCTACAGGGGGTGAACACTGAAGCTTTCTTT,CASSALQGVNTEAFF
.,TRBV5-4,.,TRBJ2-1,TGTGCCAGCAGCTTGGTCAGGGGTGAGCAGTTCTTC,CASSLVRGEQFF
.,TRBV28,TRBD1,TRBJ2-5,TGTGCCAGCAGTTCCACCCAGTTGGCAGGGGGCGGGGAGACCCAGTACTTC,CASSSTQLAGGGETQYF
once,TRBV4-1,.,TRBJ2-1,TGCGCCAGCAGCCACCCCCGGCGGCCCCATGAGCAGTTCTTC,CASSHPRRPHEQFF
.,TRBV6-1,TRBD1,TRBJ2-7,TGTGCCAGCAGCAGCCCATTAGGGGGCCACGAGCAGTACTTC,CASSSPLGGHEQYF
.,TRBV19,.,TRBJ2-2,TGTGCCAGTAGTATCGGTAACGCGAACACCGGGGAGCTGTTTTTT,CASSIGNANTGELFF
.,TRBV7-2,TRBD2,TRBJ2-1,TGTGCCAGCAGACCCAGACTAGCGGGGGGGCGGAATGAGCAGTTCTTC,CASRPRLAGGRNEQFF
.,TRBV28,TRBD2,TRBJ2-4,TGTGCCAGCAATGGCGGGAGTTCAGCCAAAAACATTCAGTACTTC,CASNGGSSAKNIQYF
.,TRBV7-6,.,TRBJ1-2,TGTGCCAGCAGCGATACAGGATACGGCTACACCTTC,CASSDTGYGYTF
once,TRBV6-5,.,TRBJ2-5,TGTGCCAGCAGTAGGGGGGGGGAGACCCAGTACTTC,CASSRGGETQYF
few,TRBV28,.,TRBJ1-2,TGTGCCAGTCAAACAGGATCGTATGGCTACACCTTC,CASQTGSYGYTF
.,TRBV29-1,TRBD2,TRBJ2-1,TGCAGCGTGAACCCGACTAGCGGGGGGGACAATGAGCAGTTCTTC,CSVNPTSGGDNEQFF
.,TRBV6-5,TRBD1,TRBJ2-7,TGTGCCAGCAGTTACGTGGGACAGGGCGCCTACGAGCAGTACTTC,CASSYVGQGAYEQYF
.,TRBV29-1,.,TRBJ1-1,TGCAGCGTCGCGACAGAGAACACTGAAGCTTTCTTT,CSVATENTEAFF
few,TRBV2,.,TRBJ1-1,TGTGCCAGCACACCGCGGAGGCTGTATACCACTGAAGCTTTCTTT,CASTPRRLYTTEAFF
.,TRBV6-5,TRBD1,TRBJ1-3,TGTGCCAGCAGTAGACAGGGGGCTGGAAACACCATATATTTT,CASSRQGAGNTIYF
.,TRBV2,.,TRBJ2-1,TGTGCCAGCAGTGAAGGGCAGGGTGGCTACAATGAGCAGTTCTTC,CASSEGQGGYNEQFF
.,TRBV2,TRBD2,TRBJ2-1,TGTGCCAGCAGTTCGCTAGCGGGAGTTCCAGGCAATGAGCAGTTCTTC,CASSSLAGVPGNEQFF
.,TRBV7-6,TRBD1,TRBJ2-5,TGTGCCAGCAGCTTAGCCTCGGGACAGATTCAGGAGACCCAGTACTTC,CASSLASGQIQETQYF